The clone carrying this T cell receptor (beta chain) was found once. Its antigen remains unidentified. The data derive from a study of tumor-infiltrating lymphocytes in primary liver carcinoma. Study observations and caveats: Tumor region pairs showed greater overlap than either tumor-adjacent or tumor-blood pairs did. Researchers report that only about 7-24% of top clones turned up in all five tumor regions.

With around 490 ng total RNA as template and a constant-region primer, TCR beta cDNA was made. Modified slightly, ARM-PCR produced TCR beta libraries over three nested multiplex PCR rounds. The first two PCR rounds used TRBV1-TRBV30 forward primers with a C-beta reverse primer, nine to eleven cycles each. TCRdb ran MiXCR on the multiplex PCR reads and lists one entry per CDR3 protein. The sample shows approximately 110,000 distinct CDR3 sequences, 55% to 75% of them seen only once. Per germline, CDR1 MNHNS and CDR2 SASEGT. The CDR3 totals 11 residues. Trimming removed 10 bases at V and 15 bases at J, with 18 bases between. Investigators took RNA and DNA out together from 20-30 mg of unsorted bulk tissue. Donors were untreated and chronically infected with HBV. Five distinct regions per tumor were sampled.

V is TRBV6-1 and J is TRBJ1-4; D ambiguous. This TCR was sampled from a woman in her sixties with primary liver carcinoma and hepatitis B virus infection. Sequencing was done on a sample of liver tumor tissue from sampling region 3. Subset in this sample: tumor region T3, left-lateral pole. CDR3 protein: CATSDYHGMFF. The CDR3 bases are TGTGCCACTAGTGACTACCATGGCATGTTTTTT.